The clone carrying this TCR beta chain was detected ten times or more. The CDR3 has 13 residues. V was cut by 6 bases and J by 2 bases, with 10 bases left in between. Germline-derived CDR1 and CDR2 are ENHRY and SYGVKD. A second PCR of roughly 7 to 11 cycles used a sample-barcoded 5' primer and a J-beta primer mix. A template-switch adaptor that had 12 random nucleotides put a tag on each cDNA molecule. Using its own MiXCR run on the 5' RACE reads, TCRdb lists one record per CDR3 protein. The sample contains hundreds of thousands of distinct CDR3 sequences, around 50% of which appear only once. This specimen belongs to a study of blood T cells in healthy people across ages. As for the study in general: Template switching recovered approximately one barcoded beta molecule for every two T cells.

Aged roughly 6 to 95, donors were systemically healthy Caucasians from Russia. The V call is TRBV10-3, the J call TRBJ2-5; a possible D gene is TRBD1 (5 bases). The receptor comes from a man aged 35-49 years in good health. The sequenced material came from blood. The CDR3 reads CAISADRQETQYF. Here the CDR3 DNA reads TGTGCCATCAGCGCAGACAGACAAGAGACCCAGTACTTC.